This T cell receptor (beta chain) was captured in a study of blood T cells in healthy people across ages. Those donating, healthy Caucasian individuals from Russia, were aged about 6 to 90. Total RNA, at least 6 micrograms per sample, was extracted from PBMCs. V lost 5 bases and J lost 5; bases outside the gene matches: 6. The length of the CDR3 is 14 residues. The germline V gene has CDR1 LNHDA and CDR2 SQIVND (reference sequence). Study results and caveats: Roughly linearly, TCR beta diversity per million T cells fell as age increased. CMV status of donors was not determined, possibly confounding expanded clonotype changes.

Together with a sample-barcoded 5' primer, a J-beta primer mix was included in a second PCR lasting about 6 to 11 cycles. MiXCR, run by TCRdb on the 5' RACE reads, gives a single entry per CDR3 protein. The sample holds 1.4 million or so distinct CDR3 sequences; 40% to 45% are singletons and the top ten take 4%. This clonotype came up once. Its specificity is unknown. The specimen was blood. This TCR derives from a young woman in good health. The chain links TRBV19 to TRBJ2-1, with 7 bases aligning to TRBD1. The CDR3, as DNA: TGTGCCAGTAGTGCCGGGACAGTCCACAATGAGCAGTTCTTC. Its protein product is CASSAGTVHNEQFF.